This T cell receptor beta chain was sequenced in a study of OX40 agonist ivuxolimab in advanced cancers. Libraries were prepared by immunoSEQ multiplex PCR; TCRdb keeps only in-frame clonotypes and omits some of them. The table has roughly 70,000 clones, 90% to 95% seen once. Germline V CDR1 and CDR2: SEHNR, FQNEAQ (reference sequence). CDR3 length: 15 amino acids. V was clipped by 1 base and J by 8 bases; unmatched bases: 9. The J gene is TRBJ2-3, the V gene TRBV7-9, with TRBD2 identical over 7 bases. The receptor comes from an adult with an advanced solid tumor such as melanoma, head and neck, liver or kidney cancer. Sequencing was performed on CD4+ or CD8+ T cells sorted from blood, taken in a trial of the OX40 agonist ivuxolimab. The CDR3 sequence is CASSLEGGRAITQYF. The CDR3 DNA follows: TGTGCCAGCAGCTTAGAGGGAGGGAGGGCCATTACGCAGTATTTT.